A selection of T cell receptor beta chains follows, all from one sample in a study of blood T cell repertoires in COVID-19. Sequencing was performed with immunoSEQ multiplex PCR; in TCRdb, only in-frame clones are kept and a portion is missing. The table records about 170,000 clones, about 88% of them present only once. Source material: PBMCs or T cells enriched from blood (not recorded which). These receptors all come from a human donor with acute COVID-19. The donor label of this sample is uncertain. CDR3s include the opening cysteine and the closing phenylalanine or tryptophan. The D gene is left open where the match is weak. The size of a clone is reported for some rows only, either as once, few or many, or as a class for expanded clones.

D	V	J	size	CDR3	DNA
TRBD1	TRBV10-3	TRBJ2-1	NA	CAISDRDRGRNEQFF	TGTGCCATCAGTGACCGGGACAGGGGTCGCAATGAGCAGTTCTTC
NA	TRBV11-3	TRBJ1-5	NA	CASTPAVNQPQHF	TGTGCCAGCACCCCCGCGGTCAATCAGCCCCAGCATTTT
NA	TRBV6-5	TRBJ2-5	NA	CASSPTGQGETQYF	TGTGCCAGCAGTCCTACAGGGCAGGGAGAGACCCAGTACTTC
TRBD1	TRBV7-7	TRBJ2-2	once	CASALGQGGAGELFF	TGTGCCAGCGCCCTGGGACAGGGAGGCGCCGGGGAGCTGTTTTTT
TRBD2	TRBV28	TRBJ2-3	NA	CASSGLASTDTQYF	TGTGCCAGCAGTGGACTAGCTAGCACAGATACGCAGTATTTT
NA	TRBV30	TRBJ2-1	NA	CAWSVDGVYNEQFF	TGTGCCTGGAGTGTAGACGGGGTTTACAATGAGCAGTTCTTC
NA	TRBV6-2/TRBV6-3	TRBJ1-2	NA	CASTPGWSYGYTF	TGTGCCAGCACCCCAGGATGGAGCTATGGCTACACCTTC
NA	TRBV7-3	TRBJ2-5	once	CASSPWGAAQETQYF	TGTGCCAGCAGCCCCTGGGGAGCGGCCCAAGAGACCCAGTACTTC
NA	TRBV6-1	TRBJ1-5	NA	CASSDRVNQPQHF	TGTGCCAGCAGTGACAGGGTCAATCAGCCCCAGCATTTT
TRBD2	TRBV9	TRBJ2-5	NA	CASSVGLAAEETQYF	TGTGCCAGCAGCGTGGGACTAGCGGCTGAAGAGACCCAGTACTTC
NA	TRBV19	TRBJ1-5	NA	CATQARAGQPQHF	TGTGCCACCCAGGCCAGGGCTGGGCAGCCCCAGCATTTT
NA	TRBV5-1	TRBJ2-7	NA	CASSPGSGVGEQYF	TGCGCCAGCAGCCCCGGGTCGGGTGTGGGCGAGCAGTACTTC
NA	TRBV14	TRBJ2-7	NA	CASSQRVSYEQYF	TGTGCCAGCAGCCAGCGTGTGTCCTACGAGCAGTACTTC
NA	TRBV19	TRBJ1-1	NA	CASSMTGTEAFF	TGTGCCAGTAGTATGACGGGCACTGAAGCTTTCTTT
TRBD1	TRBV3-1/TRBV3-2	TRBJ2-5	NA	CASSQEGRGRETQYF	TGTGCCAGCAGCCAAGAAGGCAGGGGGCGAGAGACCCAGTACTTC
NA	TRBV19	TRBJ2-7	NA	CASSIAPGYEQYF	TGTGCCAGTAGTATAGCACCAGGGTACGAGCAGTACTTC
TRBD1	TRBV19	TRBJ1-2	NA	CASGRTGGEGYTF	TGTGCCAGTGGGCGGACAGGGGGCGAGGGCTACACCTTC
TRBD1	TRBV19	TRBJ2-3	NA	CASSFQGADTQYF	TGTGCCAGTAGTTTCCAGGGGGCAGATACGCAGTATTTT
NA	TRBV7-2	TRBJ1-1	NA	CASTPGGPRRNTEAFF	TGTGCCAGCACGCCTGGAGGGCCACGCCGGAACACTGAAGCTTTCTTT
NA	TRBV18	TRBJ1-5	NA	CASSPVGASQPQHF	TGTGCCAGCTCACCGGTGGGGGCGAGTCAGCCCCAGCATTTT
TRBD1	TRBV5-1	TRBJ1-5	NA	CASSLGDRGNQPQHF	TGCGCCAGCAGCTTGGGGGACAGGGGCAATCAGCCCCAGCATTTT